The 4 T cell receptor beta chains below come from one sample, sequenced in a study of T cells in Graves' hyperthyroidism and ophthalmopathy. Authors of the study amplified TCR beta CDR3 regions from RNA transcripts. RT-PCR in the first round (using the HTBI primer set) targeted the TCR CDR3. TCRdb used MiXCR to reprocess the multiplex PCR reads, holding one entry per CDR3 protein. The sample shows about 610,000 distinct CDR3 sequences, roughly 14% of them seen only once. Specimen: blood. These receptors all come from a woman in her thirties or forties with Graves' ophthalmopathy.

This chain connects TRBV6-4 to TRBJ1-2, with D possibly TRBD1 on 6 matching bases. The CDR3 has 15 residues. Germline V gene sequence: CDR1 MRHNA, CDR2 SNTAGT. The V end was cut by 2 bases, the J end by 4 bases, with 14 bases between. CDR3 sequence reads: CASSDTGTGAYGYTF. CDR3 bases: TGTGCCAGCAGTGACACCGGGACGGGGGCCTATGGCTACACCTTC.

This clonotype was detected a few times. This chain joins TRBV11-2 and TRBJ1-6; possibly TRBD1 for D (5 bases). V gave up 5 bases and J gave up 6 bases, with 11 bases separating them. CDR3 length: 14 amino acids. CDR1 SGHAT and CDR2 FQNNGV come from the germline V gene. DNA of the CDR3: TGTGCCAGCAGCCCCGTGGGGGTTAATTCACCCCTCCACTTT. Translation: CASSPVGVNSPLHF.

The table lists this clonotype with many counts. The rearrangement uses TRBV7-9 and TRBJ1-1; D not resolved. V shed 1 base and J shed 1 base, with 7 bases lying between them. Germline V gene data show CDR1 as SEHNR and CDR2 as FQNEAQ (reference sequence). The CDR3 runs to 14 residues. CDR3 nucleotide sequence: TGTGCCAGCAGCTTAGGGGCACCGAACACTGAAGCTTTCTTT. Residues: CASSLGAPNTEAFF.

The V gene is TRBV11-1, the J gene TRBJ2-5, with 9 bases fitting TRBD1. The CDR3 runs to 14 residues. CDR1 is SGHAT, CDR2 FQDESV, per germline (reference sequence). The ends lost 5 bases at V and 5 bases at J; junction bases unmatched: 6. CDR3 in DNA: TGTGCCAGCAGCCAGCGACAGGGGGGGGAGACCCAGTACTTC. This encodes CASSQRQGGETQYF.